The clone carrying this T cell receptor (beta chain) was counted between two and nine times. Its antigen is unknown. TCRalpha and TCRbeta libraries used 5'RACE with constant-segment primers and UMIs. From the 5' RACE reads, TCRdb called clonotypes with MiXCR, one entry per CDR3 protein. In the table there are about 180,000 distinct CDR3 sequences, roughly 18% of which are singletons. The data were taken from a study of T-cell memory formation after mild COVID-19. Study results and caveats: Whether day 37 second-wave clones are SARS-CoV-2-specific was not confirmed. Pre-infection memory already had some responding clones, implying cross-reactive memory joined. There was a balanced CD4/CD8 profile in clones contracting day 15 to 85, and later expanders leaned CD4+.

The sequencing sample was made of PBMCs or a T cell subset sorted from them (not recorded which). This TCR derives from a young man who had mild COVID-19 (a few samples of this study predate the infection). Cell type and time point are not known.

In DNA form, the CDR3 reads TGTGCCAGCAGCCGTAATTCAGATACGCAGTATTTT. Amino acids: CASSRNSDTQYF. The chain has TRBV6-6 and TRBJ2-3; D call uncertain. The CDR3 spans 12 residues. The germline CDR1 and CDR2 sequences are MNHNY and SVGAGI (reference sequence). Trimming pared 6 bases from V and 4 bases from J, leaving 8 bases between.